Described below is a single T cell receptor (beta chain) sequence and its context. Repertoires were generated with immunoSEQ multiplex PCR, while TCRdb's copy carries only in-frame clones and drops some. Counted here are approximately 500,000 clones, roughly nine tenths occurring once; the ten biggest clones make up about 8.2%. The entry originates in a study of blood T cell repertoires in COVID-19. Overall study context: Collection of acute and convalescent COVID-19 samples took place in the United States, Italy and Spain. T cells, B-cell-depleted T cells, or PBMCs supplied cDNA or gDNA.

The CDR3 is 17 residues long. J gave up 2 bases and V 5 bases, and 7 bases lay outside the gene matches. From germline, CDR1 is PRHDT and CDR2 FYEKMQ (reference sequence). This sequence joins TRBV13 and TRBJ2-3; 13 bases align to TRBD2. The sequence came from a woman aged 45-60 years with COVID-19, enrolled during active disease. The sequencing sample was made of peripheral blood. CDR3 coding DNA: TGTGCCAGCAGCCCCGGGACTAGCGGGGACCTCACAGATACGCAGTATTTT. This sequence encodes CASSPGTSGDLTDTQYF.